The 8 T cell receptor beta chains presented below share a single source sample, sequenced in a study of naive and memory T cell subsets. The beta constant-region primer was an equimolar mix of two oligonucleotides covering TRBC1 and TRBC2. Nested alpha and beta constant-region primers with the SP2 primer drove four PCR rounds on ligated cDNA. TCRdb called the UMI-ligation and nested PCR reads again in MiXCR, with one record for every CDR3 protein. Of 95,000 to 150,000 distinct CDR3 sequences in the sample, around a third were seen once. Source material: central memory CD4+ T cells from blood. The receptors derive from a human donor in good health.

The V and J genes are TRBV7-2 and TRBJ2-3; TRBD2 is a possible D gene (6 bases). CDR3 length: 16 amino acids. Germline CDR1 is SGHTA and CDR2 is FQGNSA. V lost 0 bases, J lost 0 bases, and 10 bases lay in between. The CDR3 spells CASSLAVAGSTDTQYF. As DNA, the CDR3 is TGTGCCAGCAGCTTAGCGGTTGCGGGAAGCACAGATACGCAGTATTTT.

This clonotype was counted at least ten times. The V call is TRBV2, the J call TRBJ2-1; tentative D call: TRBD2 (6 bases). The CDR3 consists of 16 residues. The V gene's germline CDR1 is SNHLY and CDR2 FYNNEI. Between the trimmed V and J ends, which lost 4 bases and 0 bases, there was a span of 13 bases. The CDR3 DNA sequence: TGTGCCAGCAGTGTTGGTAGCGGAGCCTCCTACAATGAGCAGTTCTTC. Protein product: CASSVGSGASYNEQFF.

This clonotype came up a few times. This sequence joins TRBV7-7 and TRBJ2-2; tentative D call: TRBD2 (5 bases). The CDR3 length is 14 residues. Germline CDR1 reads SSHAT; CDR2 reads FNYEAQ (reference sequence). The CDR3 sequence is CASRLRENTGELFF. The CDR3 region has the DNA TGTGCTAGCCGCTTGAGGGAGAACACCGGGGAGCTGTTTTTT.

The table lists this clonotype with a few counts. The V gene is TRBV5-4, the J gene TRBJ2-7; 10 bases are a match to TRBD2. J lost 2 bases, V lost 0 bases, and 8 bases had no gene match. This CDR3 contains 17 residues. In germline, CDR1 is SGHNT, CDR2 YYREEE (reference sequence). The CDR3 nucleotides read TGTGCCAGCAGCTTGGGGTCGTTTAGCGGGAGGCCCTACGAGCAGTACTTC. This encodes CASSLGSFSGRPYEQYF.

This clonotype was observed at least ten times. CDR3 amino acids: CASSLSAKWERNQPQHF. As DNA, the CDR3 is TGTGCCAGCAGTTTATCCGCGAAGTGGGAGCGCAATCAGCCCCAGCATTTT. The V and J genes are TRBV28 and TRBJ1-5; D unclear. The CDR3 extends over 17 amino acids. Germline loops: CDR1 MDHEN, CDR2 SYDVKM. The V gene lost 1 base and the J gene lost 2 bases, with 15 bases spanning the gap.

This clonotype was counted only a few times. This chain's CDR3 is CATSDPSGTSYNEQFF. The CDR3 DNA reads TGTGCCACCAGTGACCCTAGCGGGACTTCCTACAATGAGCAGTTCTTC. The chain recombines TRBV24-1 with TRBJ2-1, with 9 nucleotides matching TRBD2. CDR3 size: 16 residues. CDR1 KGHDR and CDR2 SFDVKD come from the germline V gene. The trim removed 4 bases at V and 1 base at J, leaving 4 bases unmatched.

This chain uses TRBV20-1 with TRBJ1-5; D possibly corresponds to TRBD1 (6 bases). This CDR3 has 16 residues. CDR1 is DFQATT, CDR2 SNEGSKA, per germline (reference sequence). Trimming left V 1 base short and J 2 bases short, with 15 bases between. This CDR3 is CSARARTAPGNQPQHF. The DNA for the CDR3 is TGCAGTGCTAGAGCCCGGACAGCTCCGGGCAATCAGCCCCAGCATTTT.

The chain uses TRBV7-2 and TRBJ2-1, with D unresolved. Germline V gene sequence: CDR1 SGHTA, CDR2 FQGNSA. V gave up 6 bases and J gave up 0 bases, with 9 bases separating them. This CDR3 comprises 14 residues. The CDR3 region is CASSEASSYNEQFF. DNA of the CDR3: TGTGCCAGCAGTGAAGCGAGCTCCTACAATGAGCAGTTCTTC.